This is a list of T cell receptor beta chains from one sample in a study of response to subunit inactivated influenza vaccine. MiXCR, run by TCRdb on the RT-PCR reads, gives a single entry per CDR3 protein. Found here are around 790,000 distinct CDR3 sequences, 21% of them singletons; the top ten hold roughly 10%. This sample comprised PBMCs from blood, obtained roughly 5 days after vaccination. These receptors were collected from a man between 50 and 59 years old who received an inactivated influenza vaccine. CDR3s include the opening cysteine and the closing phenylalanine or tryptophan. The D gene is left open where the match is weak. A row's size may be missing; if present it is once, few, many or a size class.

d_call	v_call	j_call	clone_size	cdr3_nt	cdr3_aa
TRBD2	TRBV20-1	TRBJ2-3	few	TGCAGTGCTAGAGGGACTAGCGGCCTCACAGATACGCAGTATTTT	CSARGTSGLTDTQYF
NA	TRBV20-1	TRBJ2-1	few	TGCAGTGCTAGTCATCCGGGGGCGAGGTACAATGAGCAGTTCTTC	CSASHPGARYNEQFF
NA	TRBV4-3	TRBJ2-2	few	TGCGCCAGCAGCCAAGATGTGGGCAACACCGGGGAGCTGTTTTTT	CASSQDVGNTGELFF
TRBD2	TRBV28	TRBJ2-7	NA	TGTGCCAGCAGTTTCGGCGGGAGGATCCGCCACGAGCAGTACTTC	CASSFGGRIRHEQYF
NA	TRBV28	TRBJ1-3	NA	TGTGCCAGCAGTTTAACGGGCGGAGTTTACTCTGGAAACACCATATATTTT	CASSLTGGVYSGNTIYF
NA	TRBV20-1	TRBJ2-7	NA	TGCAGTGCTCACACCCCGCGGGGAACCTACGAGCAGTACTTC	CSAHTPRGTYEQYF
NA	TRBV27	TRBJ2-5	NA	TGTGCCAGCAGTTTGGTGGGCCCAAGTGGGGAGACCCAGTACTTC	CASSLVGPSGETQYF
NA	TRBV4-2	TRBJ1-2	few	TGTGCCAGCAGCCAAGACACCGCAATGGGCTACACCTTC	CASSQDTAMGYTF
TRBD2	TRBV29-1	TRBJ2-5	NA	TGCAGCGTTGAAGATCCCATAAGCGGCGGGAGGCCCGAGGAGACCCAGTACTTC	CSVEDPISGGRPEETQYF
TRBD1	TRBV14	TRBJ2-7	NA	TGTGCCAGCAGCCCCCAGATGGGGACAGGGAATTACGAGCAGTACTTC	CASSPQMGTGNYEQYF
NA	TRBV11-2	TRBJ1-3	NA	TGTGCCAGCAGCTTAGAGGGGGAATTGTACTCTGGAAACACCATATATTTT	CASSLEGELYSGNTIYF
TRBD2	TRBV4-3	TRBJ2-1	NA	TGCGCCAGCAGCCAAGACCCAGCGGGGGGCAATGAGCAGTTCTTC	CASSQDPAGGNEQFF
NA	TRBV6-1	TRBJ2-1	few	TGTGCCAGCAGTGAAGTTAGCGGGCAGTTCTTC	CASSEVSGQFF
NA	TRBV12-3/TRBV12-4	TRBJ2-5	NA	TGTGCCAGCAGTTTTAACCAGGGCAGGGAGACCCAGTACTTC	CASSFNQGRETQYF
NA	TRBV20-1	TRBJ2-7	NA	TGCAGTGCTAGTGACAGGACCTCTCCCTACGAGCAGTACTTC	CSASDRTSPYEQYF
NA	TRBV7-9	TRBJ1-1	few	TGTGCCAGCAGCTTAGATCTCGACACTGAAGCTTTCTTT	CASSLDLDTEAFF
TRBD2	TRBV7-8	TRBJ2-7	few	TGTGCCAGCAGCTTAAGTAAAACGGGAGGAGGATACGAGCAGTACTTC	CASSLSKTGGGYEQYF
NA	TRBV12-3/TRBV12-4	TRBJ2-3	few	TGTGCCAGCAGTTTCAGGGGTGGGGGAGACGATACGCAGTATTTT	CASSFRGGGDDTQYF
TRBD1	TRBV2	TRBJ1-1	NA	TGTGCCAGCAGAGGAGGGGGCCTGATAAACACTGAAGCTTTCTTT	CASRGGGLINTEAFF
NA	TRBV12-3/TRBV12-4	TRBJ1-1	NA	TGTGCCAGCAGTTTATCCGGGACAAACACTGAAGCTTTCTTT	CASSLSGTNTEAFF
NA	TRBV4-3	TRBJ2-3	few	TGCGCCAGCAGCCAAGAGACCCACACTCGAAGGGGCACAGATACGCAGTATTTT	CASSQETHTRRGTDTQYF
NA	TRBV6-1	TRBJ1-1	few	TGTGCCAGCGATTCTTTAAGAAGGGACACTGAAGCTTTCTTT	CASDSLRRDTEAFF
NA	TRBV7-9	TRBJ2-5	few	TGTGCCAGCAGCCCCCTGGGGGGCCAGTACTTC	CASSPLGGQYF
TRBD2	TRBV28	TRBJ2-3	few	TGTGCCAGCAGTTTAGTTGGGCTAGCGGGAGATACGCAGTATTTT	CASSLVGLAGDTQYF
TRBD1	TRBV5-5	TRBJ2-7	NA	TGTGCCAGCAGCTTGGGAAGGACAGGTTATTCCTACGAGCAGTACTTC	CASSLGRTGYSYEQYF
TRBD1	TRBV9	TRBJ2-1	few	TGTGCCAGCAGCCCTCCCCAGGGGGCTTTCGATGAGCAGTTCTTC	CASSPPQGAFDEQFF
NA	TRBV6-5	TRBJ2-7	few	TGTGCCAGCAGTTACTCTAGGGAGCAGTACTTC	CASSYSREQYF
TRBD2	TRBV6-2/TRBV6-3	TRBJ2-1	NA	TGTGCCAGCAGTTGGGCTAGCGGGATTGGGAATGAGCAGTTCTTC	CASSWASGIGNEQFF
NA	TRBV20-1	TRBJ2-7	NA	TGCAGTGCTTACAGGGCCGAGCAGTACTTC	CSAYRAEQYF
NA	TRBV12-3/TRBV12-4	TRBJ1-1	NA	TGTGCCAGCTACGAGCGGGGGCGCGCTGGTGACGCTTTCTTT	CASYERGRAGDAFF
NA	TRBV28	TRBJ1-2	once	TGTGCCAGCAGTTTAGGTAACAGCGGTGGCTACACCTTC	CASSLGNSGGYTF
NA	TRBV3-1	TRBJ1-3	NA	TGTGCCAGCAGTCAGCCAACCTCCAGGGGCCGGAGAAACACCATATATTTT	CASSQPTSRGRRNTIYF